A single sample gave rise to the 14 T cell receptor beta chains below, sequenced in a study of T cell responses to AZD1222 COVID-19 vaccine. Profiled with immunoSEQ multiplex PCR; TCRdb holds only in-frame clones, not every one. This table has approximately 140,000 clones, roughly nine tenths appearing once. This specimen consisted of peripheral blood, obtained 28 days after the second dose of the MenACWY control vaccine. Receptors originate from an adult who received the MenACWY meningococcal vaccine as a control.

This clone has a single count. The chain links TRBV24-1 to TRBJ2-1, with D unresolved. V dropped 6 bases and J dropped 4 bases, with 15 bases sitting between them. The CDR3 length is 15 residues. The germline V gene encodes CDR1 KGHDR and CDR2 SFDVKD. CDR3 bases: TGTGCCACCAGTAGAAATAGCTACCCTTACAATGAGCAGTTCTTC. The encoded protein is CATSRNSYPYNEQFF.

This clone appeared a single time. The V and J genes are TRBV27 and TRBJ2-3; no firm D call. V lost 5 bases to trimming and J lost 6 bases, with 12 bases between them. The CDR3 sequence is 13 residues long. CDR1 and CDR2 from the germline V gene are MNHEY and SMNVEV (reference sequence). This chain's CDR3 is CASSRTALDTQYF. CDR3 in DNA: TGTGCCAGCAGTAGGACCGCGCTGGATACGCAGTATTTT.

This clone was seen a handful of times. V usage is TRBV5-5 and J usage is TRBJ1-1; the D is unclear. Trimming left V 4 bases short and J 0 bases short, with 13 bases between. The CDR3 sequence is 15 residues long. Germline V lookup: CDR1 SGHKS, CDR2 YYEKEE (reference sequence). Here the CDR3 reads CASSLFLILNTEAFF. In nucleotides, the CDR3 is TGTGCCAGCAGCCTCTTTCTAATCCTGAACACTGAAGCTTTCTTT.

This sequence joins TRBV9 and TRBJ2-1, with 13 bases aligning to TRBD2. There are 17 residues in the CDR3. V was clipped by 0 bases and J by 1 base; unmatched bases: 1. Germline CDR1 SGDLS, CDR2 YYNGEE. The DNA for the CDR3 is TGTGCCAGCAGCGTAGGACTAGCGGGGGGTTCCTACAATGAGCAGTTCTTC. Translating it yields CASSVGLAGGSYNEQFF.

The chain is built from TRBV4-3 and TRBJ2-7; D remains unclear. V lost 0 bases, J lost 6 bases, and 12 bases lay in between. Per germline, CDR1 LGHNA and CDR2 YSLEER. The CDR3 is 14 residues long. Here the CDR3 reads CASSQDLGPLEQYF. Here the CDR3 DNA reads TGCGCCAGCAGCCAAGATCTTGGGCCTCTCGAGCAGTACTTC.

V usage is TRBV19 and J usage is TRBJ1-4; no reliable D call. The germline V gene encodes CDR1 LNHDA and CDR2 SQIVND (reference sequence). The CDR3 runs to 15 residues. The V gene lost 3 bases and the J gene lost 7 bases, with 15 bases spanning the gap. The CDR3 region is CASSMSGARSEKLFF. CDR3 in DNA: TGTGCCAGTAGTATGTCCGGCGCAAGGTCTGAAAAACTGTTTTTT.

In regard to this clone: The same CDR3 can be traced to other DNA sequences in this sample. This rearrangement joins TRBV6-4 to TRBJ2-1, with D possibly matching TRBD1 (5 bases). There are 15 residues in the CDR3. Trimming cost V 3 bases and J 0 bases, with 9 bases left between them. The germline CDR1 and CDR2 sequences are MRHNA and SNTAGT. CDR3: CASSETESSYNEQFF. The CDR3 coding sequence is TGTGCCAGCAGTGAGACAGAGAGCTCCTACAATGAGCAGTTCTTC.

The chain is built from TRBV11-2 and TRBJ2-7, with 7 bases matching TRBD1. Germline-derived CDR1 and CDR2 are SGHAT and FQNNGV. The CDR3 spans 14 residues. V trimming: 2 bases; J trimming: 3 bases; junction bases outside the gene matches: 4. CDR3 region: CASSLQQGNYEQYF. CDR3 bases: TGTGCCAGCAGCTTACAACAGGGGAACTACGAGCAGTACTTC. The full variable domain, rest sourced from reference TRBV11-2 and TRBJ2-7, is EAGVAQSPRYKIIEKRQSVAFWCNPISGHATLYWYQQILGQGPKLLIQFQNNGVVDDSQLPKDRFSAERLKGVDSTLKIQPAKLEDSAVYLCASSLQQGNYEQYFGPGTRLTVT.

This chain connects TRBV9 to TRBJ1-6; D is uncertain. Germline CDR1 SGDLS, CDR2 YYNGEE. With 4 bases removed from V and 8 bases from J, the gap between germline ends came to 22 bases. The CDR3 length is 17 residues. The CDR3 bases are TGTGCCAGCAGCCCTCCCCCCAGGTTGGGTGCGTATTCACCCCTCCACTTT. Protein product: CASSPPPRLGAYSPLHF.

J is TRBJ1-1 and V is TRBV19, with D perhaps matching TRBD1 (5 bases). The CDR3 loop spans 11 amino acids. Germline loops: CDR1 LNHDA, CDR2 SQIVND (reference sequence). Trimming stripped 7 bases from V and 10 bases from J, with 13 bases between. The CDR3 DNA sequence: TGTGCCAGTATTCAGTCTGGGGCAGCTTTCTTT. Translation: CASIQSGAAFF.

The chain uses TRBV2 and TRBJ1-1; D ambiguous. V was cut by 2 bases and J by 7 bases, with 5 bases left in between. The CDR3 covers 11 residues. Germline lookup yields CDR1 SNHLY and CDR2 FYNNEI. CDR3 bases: TGTGCCAGCAGTGAACCTAGTGAAGCTTTCTTT. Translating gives CASSEPSEAFF.

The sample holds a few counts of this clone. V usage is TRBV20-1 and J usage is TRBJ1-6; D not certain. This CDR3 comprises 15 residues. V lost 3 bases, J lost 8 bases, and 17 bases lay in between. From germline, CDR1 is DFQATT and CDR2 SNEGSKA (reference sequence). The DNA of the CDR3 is TGCAGTGCTAGTAACCAAGACCGGTTGCATTCACCCCTCCACTTT. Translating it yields CSASNQDRLHSPLHF.

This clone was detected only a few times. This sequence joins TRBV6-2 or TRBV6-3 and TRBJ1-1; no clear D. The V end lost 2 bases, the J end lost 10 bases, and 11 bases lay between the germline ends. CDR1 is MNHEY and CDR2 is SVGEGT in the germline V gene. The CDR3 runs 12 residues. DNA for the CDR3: TGTGCCAGCAGTTACATGGGAAGTGGAGCTTTCTTT. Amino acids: CASSYMGSGAFF.

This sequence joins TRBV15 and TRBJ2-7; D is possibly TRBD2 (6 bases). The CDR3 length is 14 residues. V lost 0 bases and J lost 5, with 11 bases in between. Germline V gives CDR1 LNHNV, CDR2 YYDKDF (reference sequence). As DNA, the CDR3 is TGTGCCACCAGCAGAGAGGCGGGGCGAGACGAGCAGTACTTC. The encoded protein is CATSREAGRDEQYF. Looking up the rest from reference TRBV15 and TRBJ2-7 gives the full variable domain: DAMVIQNPRYQVTQFGKPVTLSCSQTLNHNVMYWYQQKSSQAPKLLFHYYDKDFNNEADTPDNFQSRRPNTSFCFLDIRSPGLGDTAMYLCATSREAGRDEQYFGPGTRLTVT.